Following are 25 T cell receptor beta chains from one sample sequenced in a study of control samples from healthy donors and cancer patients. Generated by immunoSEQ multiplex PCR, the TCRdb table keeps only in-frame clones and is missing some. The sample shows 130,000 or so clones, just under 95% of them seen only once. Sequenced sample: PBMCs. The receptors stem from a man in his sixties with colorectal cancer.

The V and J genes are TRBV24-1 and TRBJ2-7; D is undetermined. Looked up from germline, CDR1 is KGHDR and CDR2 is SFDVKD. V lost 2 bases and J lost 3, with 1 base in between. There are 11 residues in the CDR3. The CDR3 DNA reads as TGTGCCACCAGTGATTACTACGAGCAGTACTTC. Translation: CATSDYYEQYF.

CDR3 DNA sequence: TGTGCCAGCAGTTACTCGACGTCCCTCCTGCGGACTGAAGCTTTCTTT. Residues: CASSYSTSLLRTEAFF. The V gene is TRBV6-5, the J gene TRBJ1-1; unclear D gene. CDR1 and CDR2 (germline): MNHEY, SVGAGI. V was pared by 0 bases and J by 5 bases, with 16 bases between. This CDR3 has 16 amino acids.

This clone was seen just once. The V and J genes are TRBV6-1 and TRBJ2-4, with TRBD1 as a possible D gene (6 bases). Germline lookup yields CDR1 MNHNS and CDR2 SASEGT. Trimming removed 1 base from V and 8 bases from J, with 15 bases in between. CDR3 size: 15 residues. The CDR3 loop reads CASSEGGDIRHIQYF. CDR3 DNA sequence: TGTGCCAGCAGTGAAGGAGGGGACATCCGGCACATTCAGTACTTC.

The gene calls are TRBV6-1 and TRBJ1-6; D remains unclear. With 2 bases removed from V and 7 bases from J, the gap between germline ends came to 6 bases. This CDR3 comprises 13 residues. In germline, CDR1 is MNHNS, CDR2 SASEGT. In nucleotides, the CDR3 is TGTGCCAGCAGTGAAAGGAGAAATTCACCCCTCCACTTT. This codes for CASSERRNSPLHF.

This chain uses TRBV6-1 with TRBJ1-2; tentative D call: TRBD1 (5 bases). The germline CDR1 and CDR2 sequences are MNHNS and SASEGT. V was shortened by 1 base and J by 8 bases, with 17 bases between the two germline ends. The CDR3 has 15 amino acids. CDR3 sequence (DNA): TGTGCCAGCAGTGAAGTCCAAGGCAGGGCAACGGGCTACACCTTC. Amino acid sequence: CASSEVQGRATGYTF.

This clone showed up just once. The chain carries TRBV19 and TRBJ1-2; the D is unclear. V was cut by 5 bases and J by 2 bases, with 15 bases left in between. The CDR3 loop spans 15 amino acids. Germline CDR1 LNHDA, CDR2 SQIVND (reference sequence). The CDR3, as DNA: TGTGCCAGTAGTCCCCCACCGGGTATCAACTATGGCTACACCTTC. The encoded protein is CASSPPPGINYGYTF.

The CDR3 nucleotides read TGTGCCAGCAGTTTATCGGGGGGTAAACGGGCCAACTTCCCCTACGAGCAGTACTTC. Protein: CASSLSGGKRANFPYEQYF. The V call is TRBV28, the J call TRBJ2-7; 7 positions agree with TRBD2. This CDR3 is built from 19 residues. After removal of 1 base from V and 2 bases from J, the junction contained 17 bases not matched to a gene. The germline gives CDR1 MDHEN, CDR2 SYDVKM.

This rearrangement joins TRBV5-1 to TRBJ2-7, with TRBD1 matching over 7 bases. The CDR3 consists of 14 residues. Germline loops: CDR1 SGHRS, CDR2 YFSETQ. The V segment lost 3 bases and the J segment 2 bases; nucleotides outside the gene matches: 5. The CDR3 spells CASSWGQSAYEQYF. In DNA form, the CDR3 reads TGCGCCAGCAGCTGGGGACAGTCTGCCTACGAGCAGTACTTC.

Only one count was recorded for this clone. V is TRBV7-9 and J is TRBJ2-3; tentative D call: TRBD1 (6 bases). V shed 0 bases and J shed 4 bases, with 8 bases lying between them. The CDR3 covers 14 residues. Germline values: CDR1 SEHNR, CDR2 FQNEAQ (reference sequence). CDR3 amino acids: CASSLAGASDTQYF. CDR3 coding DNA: TGTGCCAGCAGCTTAGCGGGGGCTTCAGATACGCAGTATTTT. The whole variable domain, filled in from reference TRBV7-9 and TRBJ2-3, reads DTGVSQNPRHKITKRGQNVTFRCDPISEHNRLYWYRQTLGQGPEFLTYFQNEAQLEKSRLLSDRFSAERPKGSFSTLEIQRTEQGDSAMYLCASSLAGASDTQYFGPGTRLTVL.

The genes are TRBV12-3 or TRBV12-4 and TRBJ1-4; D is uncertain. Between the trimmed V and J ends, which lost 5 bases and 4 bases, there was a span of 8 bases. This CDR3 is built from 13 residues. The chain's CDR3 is CASSVRDNEKLFF. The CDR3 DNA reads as TGTGCCAGCAGTGTGCGGGATAATGAAAAACTGTTTTTT.

CDR3 loop: CASSLGRRGTGYQPQHF. CDR3 DNA: TGTGCCAGCAGCTTGGGTCGCCGGGGGACAGGGTACCAGCCCCAGCATTTT. The gene calls are TRBV5-6 and TRBJ1-5; 9 nucleotides agree with TRBD1. Germline V gene lookup returns CDR1 SGHDT and CDR2 YYEEEE. V lost 0 bases to trimming and J lost 7 bases; unmatched junction nucleotides: 11. The CDR3 covers 17 residues.

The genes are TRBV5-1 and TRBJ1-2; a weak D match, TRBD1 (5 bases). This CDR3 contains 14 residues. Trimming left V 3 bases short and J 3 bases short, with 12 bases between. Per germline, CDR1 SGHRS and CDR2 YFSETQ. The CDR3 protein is CASSSTGGDYGYTF. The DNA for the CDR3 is TGCGCCAGCAGCTCCACCGGGGGGGACTATGGCTACACCTTC.

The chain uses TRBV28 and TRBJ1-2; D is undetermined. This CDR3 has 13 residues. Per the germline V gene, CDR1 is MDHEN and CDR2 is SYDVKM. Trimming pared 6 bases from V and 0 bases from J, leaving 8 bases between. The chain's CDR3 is CASSSRSNYGYTF. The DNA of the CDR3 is TGTGCCAGCAGCTCACGGTCTAACTATGGCTACACCTTC.

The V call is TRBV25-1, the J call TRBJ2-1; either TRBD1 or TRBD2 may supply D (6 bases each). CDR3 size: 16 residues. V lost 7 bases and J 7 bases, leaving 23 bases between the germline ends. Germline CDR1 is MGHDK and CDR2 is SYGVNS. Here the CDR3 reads CASIWGSGGRRNEQFF. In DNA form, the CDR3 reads TGTGCCAGCATTTGGGGATCTGGGGGGCGCCGGAATGAGCAGTTCTTC. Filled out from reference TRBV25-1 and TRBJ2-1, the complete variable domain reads EADIYQTPRYLVIGTGKKITLECSQTMGHDKMYWYQQDPGMELHLIHYSYGVNSTEKGDLSSESTVSRIRTEHFPLTLESARPSHTSQYLCASIWGSGGRRNEQFFGPGTRLTVL.

CDR3 sequence (DNA): TGTGCCAGCAGCTTAGATCGGGCAGGGGAGGGGTACGAGCAGTACTTC. It specifies CASSLDRAGEGYEQYF. The chain recombines TRBV11-2 with TRBJ2-7; TRBD2 might be the D (7 bases). The CDR3 runs 16 residues. Trimming pared 0 bases from V and 4 bases from J, leaving 16 bases between. CDR1 is SGHAT and CDR2 is FQNNGV in the germline V gene.

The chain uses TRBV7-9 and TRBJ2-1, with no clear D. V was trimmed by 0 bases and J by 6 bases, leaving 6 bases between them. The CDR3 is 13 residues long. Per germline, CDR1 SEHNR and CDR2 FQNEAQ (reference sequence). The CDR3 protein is CASSLAALNEQFF. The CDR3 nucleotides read TGTGCCAGCAGCTTAGCCGCTCTCAATGAGCAGTTCTTC.

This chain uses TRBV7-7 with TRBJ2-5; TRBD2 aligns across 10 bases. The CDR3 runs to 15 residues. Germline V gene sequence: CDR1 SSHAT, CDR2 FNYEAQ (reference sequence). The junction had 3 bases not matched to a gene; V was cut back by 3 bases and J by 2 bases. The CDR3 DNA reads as TGTGCCAGCAGCTTTAGCGGGGGGCAACAAGAGACCCAGTACTTC. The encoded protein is CASSFSGGQQETQYF.

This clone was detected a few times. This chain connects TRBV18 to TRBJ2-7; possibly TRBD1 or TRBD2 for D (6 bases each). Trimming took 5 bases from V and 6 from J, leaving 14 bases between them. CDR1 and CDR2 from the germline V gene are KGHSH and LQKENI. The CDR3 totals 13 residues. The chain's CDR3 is CASSTGSRGEQYF. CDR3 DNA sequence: TGTGCCAGCTCAACCGGGAGCAGGGGCGAGCAGTACTTC.

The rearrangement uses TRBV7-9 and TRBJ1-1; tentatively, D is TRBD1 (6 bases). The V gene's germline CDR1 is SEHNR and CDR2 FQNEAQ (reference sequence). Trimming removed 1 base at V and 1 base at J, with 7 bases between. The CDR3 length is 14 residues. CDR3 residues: CASSLVQGNTEAFF. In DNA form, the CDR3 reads TGTGCCAGCAGCTTAGTACAGGGGAACACTGAAGCTTTCTTT.

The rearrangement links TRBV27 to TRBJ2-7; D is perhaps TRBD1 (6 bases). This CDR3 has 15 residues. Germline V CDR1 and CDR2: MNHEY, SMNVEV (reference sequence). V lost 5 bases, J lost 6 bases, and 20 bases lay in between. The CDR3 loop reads CASSPTGQLEPEQYF. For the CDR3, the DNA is TGTGCCAGCAGTCCCACCGGACAGTTGGAGCCCGAGCAGTACTTC.

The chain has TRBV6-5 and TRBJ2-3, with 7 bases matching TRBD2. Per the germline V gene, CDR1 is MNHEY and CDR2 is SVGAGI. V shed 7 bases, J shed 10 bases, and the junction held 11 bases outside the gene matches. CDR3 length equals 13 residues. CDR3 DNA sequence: TGTGCCAGCACCCTCGGACTAGTCGAACCGCAGTATTTT. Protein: CASTLGLVEPQYF.

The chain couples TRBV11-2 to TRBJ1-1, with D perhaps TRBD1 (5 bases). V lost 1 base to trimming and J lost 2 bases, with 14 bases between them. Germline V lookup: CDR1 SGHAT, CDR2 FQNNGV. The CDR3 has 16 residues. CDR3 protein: CASSLGYGDPNTEAFF. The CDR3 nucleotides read TGTGCCAGCAGCTTAGGGTACGGGGACCCTAACACTGAAGCTTTCTTT.

The CDR3: CASSEAGFSGNTIYF. CDR3 in DNA: TGTGCCAGCAGTGAAGCCGGGTTCTCTGGAAACACCATATATTTT. The chain combines TRBV6-1 with TRBJ1-3; D remains ambiguous. Germline assignment: CDR1 MNHNS and CDR2 SASEGT. The CDR3 sequence is 15 residues long. The germline V and J ends were trimmed by 0 bases and 0 bases, with 6 bases remaining between them.

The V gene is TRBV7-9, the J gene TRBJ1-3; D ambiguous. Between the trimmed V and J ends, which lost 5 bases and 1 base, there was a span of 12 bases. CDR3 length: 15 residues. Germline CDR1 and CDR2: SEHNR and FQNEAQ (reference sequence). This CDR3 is CASSPPAFSGNTIYF. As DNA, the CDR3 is TGTGCCAGCAGCCCACCGGCTTTTTCTGGAAACACCATATATTTT.

The CDR3 nucleotides are TGCGCCAGCAGCTTGCGAAGGGCGGCAGATACGCAGTATTTT. Its translation: CASSLRRAADTQYF. This chain joins TRBV5-1 and TRBJ2-3; D gene unclear. The CDR3 runs to 14 residues. The germline V gene has CDR1 SGHRS and CDR2 YFSETQ. V was clipped by 1 base and J by 4 bases, with 10 bases between them.